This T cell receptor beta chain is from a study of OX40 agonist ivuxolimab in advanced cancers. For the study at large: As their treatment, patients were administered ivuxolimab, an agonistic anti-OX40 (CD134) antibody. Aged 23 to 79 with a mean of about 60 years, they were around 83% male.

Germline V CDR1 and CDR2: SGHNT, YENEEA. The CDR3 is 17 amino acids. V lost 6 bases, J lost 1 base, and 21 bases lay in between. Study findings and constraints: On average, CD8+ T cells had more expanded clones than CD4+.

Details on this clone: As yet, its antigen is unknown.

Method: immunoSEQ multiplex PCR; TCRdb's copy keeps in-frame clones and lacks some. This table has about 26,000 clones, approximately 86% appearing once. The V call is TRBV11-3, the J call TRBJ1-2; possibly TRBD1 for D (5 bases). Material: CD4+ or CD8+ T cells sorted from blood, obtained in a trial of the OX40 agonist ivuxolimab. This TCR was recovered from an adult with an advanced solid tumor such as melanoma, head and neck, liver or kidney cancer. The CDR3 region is CASSQTYPGTFNYGYTF. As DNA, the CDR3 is TGTGCCAGCAGTCAAACTTATCCCGGGACCTTTAACTATGGCTACACCTTC.